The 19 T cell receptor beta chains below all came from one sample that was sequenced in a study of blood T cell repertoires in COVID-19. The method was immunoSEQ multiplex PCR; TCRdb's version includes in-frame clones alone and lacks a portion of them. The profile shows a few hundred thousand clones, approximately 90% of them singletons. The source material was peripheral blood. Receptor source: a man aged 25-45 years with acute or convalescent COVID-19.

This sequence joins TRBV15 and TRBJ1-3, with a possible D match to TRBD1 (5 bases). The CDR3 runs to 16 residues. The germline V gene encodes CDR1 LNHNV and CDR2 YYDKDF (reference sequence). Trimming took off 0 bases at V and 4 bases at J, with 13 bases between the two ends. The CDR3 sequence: CATSRDLPGSGNTIYF. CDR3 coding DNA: TGTGCCACCAGCAGAGATTTACCAGGGTCAGGAAACACCATATATTTT.

CDR3 DNA sequence: TGTGCCAGTGCGCGGGAGGCCGAGGTCGAGACCCAGTACTTC. It codes for CASAREAEVETQYF. This chain links TRBV5-4 with TRBJ2-5, with 8 bases lining up with TRBD2. V lost 8 bases, J lost 5 bases, and 11 bases stayed unmatched. The germline V gene has CDR1 SGHNT and CDR2 YYREEE (reference sequence). This CDR3 is 14 amino acids long.

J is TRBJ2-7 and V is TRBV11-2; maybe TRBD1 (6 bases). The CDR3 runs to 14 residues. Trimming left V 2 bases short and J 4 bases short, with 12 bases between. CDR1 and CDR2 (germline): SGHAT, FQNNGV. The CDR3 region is CASSLLQGAYEQYF. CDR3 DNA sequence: TGTGCCAGCAGCTTATTACAGGGAGCGTACGAGCAGTACTTC.

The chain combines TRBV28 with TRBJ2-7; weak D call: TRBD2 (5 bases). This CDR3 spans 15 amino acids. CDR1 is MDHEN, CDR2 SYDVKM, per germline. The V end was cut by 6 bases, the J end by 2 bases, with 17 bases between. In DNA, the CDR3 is TGTGCCAGCAGCCTCCCGGGGAGACCCCCCTACGAGCAGTACTTC. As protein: CASSLPGRPPYEQYF.

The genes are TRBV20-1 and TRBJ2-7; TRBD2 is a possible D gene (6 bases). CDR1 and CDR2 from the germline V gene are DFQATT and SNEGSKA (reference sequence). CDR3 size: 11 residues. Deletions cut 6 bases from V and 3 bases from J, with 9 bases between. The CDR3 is CSAATSYEQYF. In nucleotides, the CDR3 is TGCAGTGCCGCGACTAGCTACGAGCAGTACTTC.

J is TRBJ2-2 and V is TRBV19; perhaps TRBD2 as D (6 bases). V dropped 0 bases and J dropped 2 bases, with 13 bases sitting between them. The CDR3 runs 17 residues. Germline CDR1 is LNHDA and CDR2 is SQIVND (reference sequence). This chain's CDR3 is CASSIDPGRLNTGELFF. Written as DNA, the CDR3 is TGTGCCAGTAGTATAGATCCTGGGAGGCTAAACACCGGGGAGCTGTTTTTT.

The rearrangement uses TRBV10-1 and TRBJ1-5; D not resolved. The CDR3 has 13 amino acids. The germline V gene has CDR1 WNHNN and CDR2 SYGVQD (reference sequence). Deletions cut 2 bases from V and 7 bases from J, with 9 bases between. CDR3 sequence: CASSETGNQPQHF. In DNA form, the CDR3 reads TGCGCCAGCAGTGAGACGGGGAACCAGCCCCAGCATTTT.

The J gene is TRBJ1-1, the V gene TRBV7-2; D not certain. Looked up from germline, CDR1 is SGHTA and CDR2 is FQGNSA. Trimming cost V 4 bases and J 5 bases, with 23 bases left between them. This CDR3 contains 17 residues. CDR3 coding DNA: TGTGCCAGCAGCTCCCGGTCCTCAGGAGGCTCGGGGACTGAAGCTTTCTTT. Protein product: CASSSRSSGGSGTEAFF.

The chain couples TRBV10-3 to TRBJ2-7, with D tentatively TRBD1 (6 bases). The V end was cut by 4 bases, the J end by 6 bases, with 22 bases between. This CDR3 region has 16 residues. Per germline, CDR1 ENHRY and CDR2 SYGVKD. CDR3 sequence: CAISGGQGPARGEQYF. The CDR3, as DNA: TGTGCCATCAGTGGCGGGCAGGGGCCCGCGAGGGGCGAGCAGTACTTC.

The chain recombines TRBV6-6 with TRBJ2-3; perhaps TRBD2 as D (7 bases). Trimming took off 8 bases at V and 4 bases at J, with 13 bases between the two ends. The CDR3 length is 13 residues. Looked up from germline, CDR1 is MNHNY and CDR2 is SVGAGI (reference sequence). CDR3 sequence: CASRGGQADTQYF. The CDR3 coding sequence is TGTGCCAGCCGCGGGGGCCAGGCAGATACGCAGTATTTT.

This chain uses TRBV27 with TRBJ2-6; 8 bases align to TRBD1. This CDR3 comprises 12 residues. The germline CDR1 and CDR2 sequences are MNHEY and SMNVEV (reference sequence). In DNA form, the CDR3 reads TGTGGGACAGGGACCGGGGCCAACGTCCTGACTTTC. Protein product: CGTGTGANVLTF.

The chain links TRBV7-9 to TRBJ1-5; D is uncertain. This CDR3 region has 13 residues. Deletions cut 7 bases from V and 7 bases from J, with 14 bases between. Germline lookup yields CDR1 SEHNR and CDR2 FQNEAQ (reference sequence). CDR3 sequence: CASTEGRGQPQHF. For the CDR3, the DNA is TGTGCCAGCACCGAGGGCCGGGGACAGCCCCAGCATTTT. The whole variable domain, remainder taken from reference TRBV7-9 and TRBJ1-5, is DTGVSQNPRHKITKRGQNVTFRCDPISEHNRLYWYRQTLGQGPEFLTYFQNEAQLEKSRLLSDRFSAERPKGSFSTLEIQRTEQGDSAMYLCASTEGRGQPQHFGDGTRLSIL.

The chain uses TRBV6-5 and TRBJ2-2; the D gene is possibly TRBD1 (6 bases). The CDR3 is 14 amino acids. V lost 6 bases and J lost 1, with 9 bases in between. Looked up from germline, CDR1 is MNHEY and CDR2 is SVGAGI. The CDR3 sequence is CASSRGWNTGELFF. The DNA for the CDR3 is TGTGCCAGCAGCAGGGGCTGGAACACCGGGGAGCTGTTTTTT.

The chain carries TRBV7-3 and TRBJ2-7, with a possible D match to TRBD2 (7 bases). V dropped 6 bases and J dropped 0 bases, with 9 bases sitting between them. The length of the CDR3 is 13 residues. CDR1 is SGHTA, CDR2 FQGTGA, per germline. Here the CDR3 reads CASSRGASYEQYF. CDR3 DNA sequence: TGTGCCAGCAGTCGGGGGGCCTCCTACGAGCAGTACTTC.

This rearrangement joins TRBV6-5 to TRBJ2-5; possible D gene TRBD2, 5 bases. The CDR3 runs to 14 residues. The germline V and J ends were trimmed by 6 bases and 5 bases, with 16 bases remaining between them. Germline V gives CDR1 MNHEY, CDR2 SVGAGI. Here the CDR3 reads CASSPLTGWETQYF. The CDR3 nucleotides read TGTGCCAGCAGCCCCTTGACGGGGTGGGAGACCCAGTACTTC.

CDR3 nucleotide sequence: TGTGCCAGCTCACCATGGCAGGGAAACACCATATATTTT. Its translation: CASSPWQGNTIYF. This sequence joins TRBV18 and TRBJ1-3; no clear D gene. This CDR3 has 13 amino acids. Germline-derived CDR1 and CDR2 are KGHSH and LQKENI. Trimming stripped 2 bases from V and 4 bases from J, with 6 bases between.

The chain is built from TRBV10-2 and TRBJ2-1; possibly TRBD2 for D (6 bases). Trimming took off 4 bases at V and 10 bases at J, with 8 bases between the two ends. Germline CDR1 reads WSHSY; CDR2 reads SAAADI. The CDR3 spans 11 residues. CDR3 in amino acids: CASSAGLEQFF. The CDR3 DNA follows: TGCGCCAGCAGTGCGGGACTCGAGCAGTTCTTC.

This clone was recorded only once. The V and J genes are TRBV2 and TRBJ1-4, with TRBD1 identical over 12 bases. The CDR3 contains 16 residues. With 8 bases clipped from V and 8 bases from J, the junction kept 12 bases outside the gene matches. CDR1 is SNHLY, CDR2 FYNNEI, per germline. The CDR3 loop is CASCPGTGGYREKLFF. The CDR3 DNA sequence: TGTGCCAGCTGCCCCGGGACAGGGGGCTATCGGGAAAAACTGTTTTTT.

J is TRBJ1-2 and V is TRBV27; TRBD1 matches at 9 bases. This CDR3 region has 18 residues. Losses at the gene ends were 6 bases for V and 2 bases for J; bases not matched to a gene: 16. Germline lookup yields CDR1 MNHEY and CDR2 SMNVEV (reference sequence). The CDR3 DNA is TGTGCCAGCAGACTACGCCCCGACAGGGGGTTAGAAAACTATGGCTACACCTTC. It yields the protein CASRLRPDRGLENYGYTF.